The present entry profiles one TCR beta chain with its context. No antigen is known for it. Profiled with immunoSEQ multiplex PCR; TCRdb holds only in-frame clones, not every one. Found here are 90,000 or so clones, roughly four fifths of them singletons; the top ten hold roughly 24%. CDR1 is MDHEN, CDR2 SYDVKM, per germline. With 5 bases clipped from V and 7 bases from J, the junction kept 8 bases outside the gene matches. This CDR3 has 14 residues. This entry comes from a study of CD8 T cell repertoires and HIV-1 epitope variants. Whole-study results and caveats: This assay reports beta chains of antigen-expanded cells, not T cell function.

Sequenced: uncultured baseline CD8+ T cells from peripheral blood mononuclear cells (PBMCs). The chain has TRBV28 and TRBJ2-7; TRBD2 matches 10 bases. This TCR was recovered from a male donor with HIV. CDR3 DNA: TGTGCCAGCAGTCCCCGGACTAGCGGCCGGGAGCAGTACTTC. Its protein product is CASSPRTSGREQYF.